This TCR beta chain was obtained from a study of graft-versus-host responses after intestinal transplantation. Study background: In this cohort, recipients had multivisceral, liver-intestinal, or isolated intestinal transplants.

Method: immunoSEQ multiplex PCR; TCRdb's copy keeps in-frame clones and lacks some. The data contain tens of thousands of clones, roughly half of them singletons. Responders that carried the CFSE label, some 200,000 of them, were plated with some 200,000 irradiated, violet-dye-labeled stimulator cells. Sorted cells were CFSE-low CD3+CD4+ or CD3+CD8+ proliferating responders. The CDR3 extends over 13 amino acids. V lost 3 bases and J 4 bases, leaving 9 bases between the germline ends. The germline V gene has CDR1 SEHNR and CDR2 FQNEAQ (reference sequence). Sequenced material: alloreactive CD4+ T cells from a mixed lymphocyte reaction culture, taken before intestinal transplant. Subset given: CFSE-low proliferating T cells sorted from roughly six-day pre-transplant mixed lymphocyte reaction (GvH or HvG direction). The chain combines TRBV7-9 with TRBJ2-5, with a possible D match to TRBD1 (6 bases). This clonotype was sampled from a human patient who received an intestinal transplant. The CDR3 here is CASSFQGPETQYF. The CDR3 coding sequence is TGTGCCAGCAGCTTTCAGGGGCCAGAGACCCAGTACTTC.